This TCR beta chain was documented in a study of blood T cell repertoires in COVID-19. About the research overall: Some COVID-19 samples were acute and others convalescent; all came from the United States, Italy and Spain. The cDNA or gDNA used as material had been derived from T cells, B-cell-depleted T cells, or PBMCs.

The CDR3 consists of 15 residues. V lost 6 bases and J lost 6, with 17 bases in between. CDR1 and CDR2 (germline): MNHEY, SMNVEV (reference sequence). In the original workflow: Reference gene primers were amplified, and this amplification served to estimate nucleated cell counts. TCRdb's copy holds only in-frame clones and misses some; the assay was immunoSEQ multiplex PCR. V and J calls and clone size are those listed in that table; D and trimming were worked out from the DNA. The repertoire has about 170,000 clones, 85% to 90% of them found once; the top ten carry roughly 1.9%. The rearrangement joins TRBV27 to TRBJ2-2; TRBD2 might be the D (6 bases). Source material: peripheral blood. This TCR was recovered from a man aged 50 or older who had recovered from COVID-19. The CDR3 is CASRLEGIVSGELFF. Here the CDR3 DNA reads TGTGCCAGCAGATTGGAGGGTATCGTCTCCGGGGAGCTGTTTTTT.